The rows below give T cell receptor beta chains drawn from one sample of a study of blood T cell repertoires in COVID-19. Profiled with immunoSEQ multiplex PCR; TCRdb holds only in-frame clones, not every one. The table has some 390,000 clones, around 87% seen once. The sample taken for sequencing was peripheral blood. The receptors were gathered from a human donor in a cohort sampled during active COVID-19. Both conserved end residues are part of each CDR3. The D gene is left open where the match is weak. Only part of the rows carry a size: once, few, many, or a class if the clone is expanded.

V gene	J gene	clone size	D gene	CDR3 protein	CDR3 DNA
TRBV3-1/TRBV3-2	TRBJ2-1	NA	TRBD1	CASSQGPTGTGGDEQFF	TGTGCCAGCAGCCAAGGCCCCACCGGGACAGGAGGGGATGAGCAGTTCTTC
TRBV29-1	TRBJ2-1	once	TRBD2	CSGEVAGPTNEQFF	TGCAGCGGGGAGGTAGCGGGCCCTACAAATGAGCAGTTCTTC
TRBV5-1	TRBJ2-3	many	TRBD2	CASSSLLAGVTDTQYF	TGCGCCAGCAGCTCCCTACTAGCGGGGGTCACAGATACGCAGTATTTT
TRBV12-5	TRBJ1-3	NA	TRBD1	CASGWDRGRGRSNTIYF	TGTGCTAGTGGCTGGGACAGGGGGCGCGGGCGGTCAAACACCATATATTTT
TRBV28	TRBJ1-1	NA	NA	CASSPLFRPRGTEAFF	TGTGCCAGCAGCCCCCTCTTTCGACCCCGGGGGACTGAAGCTTTCTTT
TRBV9	TRBJ2-1	NA	NA	CASSVSLGYNEQFF	TGTGCCAGCAGCGTAAGTCTAGGCTACAATGAGCAGTTCTTC
TRBV27	TRBJ1-1	NA	TRBD1	CASRPTGGPEAFF	TGTGCCAGCAGACCTACAGGGGGGCCTGAAGCTTTCTTT
TRBV18	TRBJ2-3	once	NA	CASSPQQGTDTQYF	TGTGCCAGCTCACCTCAGCAGGGGACAGATACGCAGTATTTT
TRBV28	TRBJ2-5	NA	NA	CASSYSTGSIQETQYF	TGTGCCAGCAGTTATTCCACAGGATCAATCCAAGAGACCCAGTACTTC
TRBV30	TRBJ1-1	NA	NA	CAWSVVLGSTEAFF	TGTGCCTGGAGTGTAGTGCTCGGGTCAACTGAAGCTTTCTTT
TRBV6-6	TRBJ2-7	NA	NA	CASRSTVGYEQYF	TGTGCCAGCAGATCGACTGTTGGCTACGAGCAGTACTTC
TRBV7-9	TRBJ2-4	few	NA	CASSLDVGQNIQYF	TGTGCCAGCAGCTTAGATGTGGGCCAAAACATTCAGTACTTC
TRBV19	TRBJ2-1	NA	TRBD2	CASSVQGVGRTSVYNEQFF	TGTGCCAGTAGTGTTCAGGGGGTGGGTAGGACTAGCGTTTACAATGAGCAGTTCTTC
TRBV9	TRBJ2-1	NA	TRBD2	CASSVVAGAGGEQFF	TGTGCCAGCAGCGTAGTGGCGGGAGCTGGAGGTGAGCAGTTCTTC
TRBV6-6	TRBJ1-1	NA	TRBD1	CASSYPTGDTEAFF	TGTGCCAGCAGTTACCCGACAGGGGACACTGAAGCTTTCTTT
TRBV5-4	TRBJ2-3	NA	TRBD2	CASSLRGLALDTQYF	TGTGCCAGCAGCTTGCGGGGACTAGCGCTAGATACGCAGTATTTT
TRBV30	TRBJ1-4	NA	NA	CAWSAAVAGLNEKLFF	TGTGCCTGGAGTGCCGCTGTGGCAGGGCTTAATGAAAAACTGTTTTTT
TRBV20-1	TRBJ2-1	NA	NA	CSASSVGEYNEQFF	TGCAGTGCTAGTTCTGTCGGGGAATACAATGAGCAGTTCTTC
TRBV3-1/TRBV3-2	TRBJ2-2	NA	NA	CASSQDYQTNTGELFF	TGTGCCAGCAGCCAAGATTACCAGACGAACACCGGGGAGCTGTTTTTT
TRBV7-9	TRBJ1-1	NA	TRBD1	CASSNRLMTGGPEAFF	TGTGCCAGCAGCAACCGACTAATGACAGGGGGACCTGAAGCTTTCTTT
TRBV19	TRBJ1-1	NA	NA	CASSIRDLGPFTEAFF	TGTGCCAGTAGTATAAGGGATTTGGGGCCGTTCACTGAAGCTTTCTTT
TRBV30	TRBJ1-3	few	TRBD1	CAWSGTGLTTIYF	TGTGCCTGGAGCGGGACAGGGCTTACCACCATATATTTT
TRBV2	TRBJ1-2	NA	TRBD1	CASSPDRGGYTF	TGTGCCAGCAGCCCGGACAGGGGCGGCTACACCTTC
TRBV3-1/TRBV3-2	TRBJ2-3	NA	NA	CASSQARPRAGPDTQYF	TGTGCCAGCAGCCAAGCCAGGCCGCGGGCAGGTCCGGATACGCAGTATTTT
TRBV5-1	TRBJ2-5	NA	NA	CASSLVLSQGTQYF	TGCGCCAGCAGCTTGGTTTTATCTCAGGGGACCCAGTACTTC
TRBV5-1	TRBJ2-7	NA	TRBD2	CASRLAGDEQYF	TGCGCCAGCCGACTAGCGGGAGACGAGCAGTACTTC
TRBV5-1	TRBJ1-1	NA	TRBD1	CASSLENQGATEAFF	TGCGCCAGCAGCTTGGAAAACCAGGGGGCGACTGAAGCTTTCTTT
TRBV23-1	TRBJ1-1	NA	TRBD1	CASSFRDRDFLNTEAFF	TGCGCCAGCAGCTTCCGGGACAGGGACTTCTTGAACACTGAAGCTTTCTTT
TRBV28	TRBJ2-1	NA	TRBD2	CASSLGLAGDNEQFF	TGTGCCAGCAGTCTAGGACTAGCGGGAGACAATGAGCAGTTCTTC
TRBV6-4	TRBJ2-7	few	TRBD1	CASSVRTGDAYEQYF	TGTGCCAGCAGTGTCAGGACAGGGGATGCCTACGAGCAGTACTTC
TRBV7-9	TRBJ2-7	NA	TRBD1	CASSLGQNYEQYF	TGTGCCAGCAGCCTGGGACAGAACTACGAGCAGTACTTC
TRBV5-1	TRBJ2-5	NA	TRBD2	CASSLGLAGETQYF	TGCGCCAGCAGCTTGGGACTAGCGGGGGAGACCCAGTACTTC
TRBV2	TRBJ2-1	NA	TRBD2	CASSEDGLAGNEQFF	TGTGCCAGCAGTGAGGACGGACTAGCTGGGAATGAGCAGTTCTTC
TRBV28	TRBJ1-2	NA	NA	CASSPTRKGEGYTF	TGTGCCAGCAGCCCAACGAGAAAGGGGGAAGGCTACACCTTC
TRBV9	TRBJ1-2	NA	NA	CASSVGGPGKYGYTF	TGTGCCAGCAGCGTCGGGGGGCCAGGGAAATATGGCTACACCTTC
TRBV30	TRBJ2-7	NA	TRBD1	CAWSADRFYEQYF	TGTGCCTGGAGTGCGGACAGGTTCTACGAGCAGTACTTC
TRBV3-1/TRBV3-2	TRBJ2-5	NA	NA	CASSPWGVGGTQYF	TGTGCCAGCAGCCCGTGGGGAGTTGGTGGGACCCAGTACTTC
TRBV30	TRBJ1-2	NA	TRBD1	CAGEEPTGDVGYTF	TGTGCCGGCGAAGAGCCGACAGGGGATGTCGGCTACACCTTC
TRBV4-1	TRBJ2-7	NA	NA	CASSQVGGFYEQYF	TGCGCCAGCAGCCAAGTCGGGGGTTTCTACGAGCAGTACTTC
TRBV27	TRBJ2-3	once	TRBD2	CASSLLGSGRAVTDTQYF	TGTGCCAGCAGTTTGTTGGGTAGCGGGAGGGCCGTCACAGATACGCAGTATTTT
TRBV29-1	TRBJ2-1	NA	TRBD2	CSVFVRGAGPTYNEQFF	TGCAGCGTGTTTGTCCGGGGAGCGGGACCAACTTACAATGAGCAGTTCTTC
TRBV27	TRBJ2-7	NA	TRBD1	CASSTGQGYEQYF	TGTGCCAGCAGCACGGGACAGGGCTACGAGCAGTACTTC
TRBV9	TRBJ2-3	few	TRBD2	CASSLGGGGALDTQYF	TGTGCCAGCAGCCTCGGGGGCGGGGGGGCCCTAGATACGCAGTATTTT
TRBV15	TRBJ2-3	NA	NA	CATSITPRLLGPTDTQYF	TGTGCCACCAGCATCACGCCGCGATTGCTTGGGCCCACAGATACGCAGTATTTT
TRBV11-2	TRBJ1-1	NA	NA	CASSLPQGRAFF	TGTGCCAGCAGCTTACCGCAGGGTAGGGCTTTCTTT
TRBV28	TRBJ1-5	NA	NA	CASSPVGAGGQPQHF	TGTGCCAGCAGCCCCGTCGGCGCGGGGGGGCAGCCCCAGCATTTT
TRBV6-5	TRBJ2-5	NA	TRBD2	CASTRTSSYQETQYF	TGTGCCAGCACAAGGACTAGCTCTTACCAAGAGACCCAGTACTTC
TRBV7-7	TRBJ2-1	NA	TRBD2	CASSLVAGDNNEQFF	TGTGCTAGCAGCTTAGTCGCGGGGGATAACAATGAGCAGTTCTTC
TRBV5-1	TRBJ2-1	NA	TRBD2	CASSREAASSYNEQFF	TGCGCCAGCAGCCGGGAGGCGGCTAGTTCCTACAATGAGCAGTTCTTC
TRBV4-1	TRBJ1-4	few	TRBD1	CASSQTGAEKLFF	TGCGCCAGCAGCCAGACAGGGGCTGAAAAACTGTTTTTT
TRBV5-1	TRBJ2-1	NA	NA	CASSLLVAPRSYNEQFF	TGCGCCAGCAGCTTGCTGGTAGCTCCACGGTCCTACAATGAGCAGTTCTTC
TRBV6-5	TRBJ2-1	NA	TRBD1	CASSADRGSYNEQFF	TGTGCCAGCAGCGCCGACAGGGGGTCCTACAATGAGCAGTTCTTC
TRBV10-3	TRBJ2-2	NA	TRBD1	CAISESRAPGGSNTGELFF	TGTGCCATCAGTGAGTCGAGGGCACCAGGGGGCTCGAACACCGGGGAGCTGTTTTTT
TRBV3-1/TRBV3-2	TRBJ1-1	NA	TRBD1	CASSQEGGGNTEAFF	TGTGCCAGCAGCCAAGAAGGGGGCGGGAACACTGAAGCTTTCTTT
TRBV30	TRBJ2-3	NA	NA	CAAQGGAGDTQYF	TGTGCCGCCCAAGGGGGGGCCGGGGATACGCAGTATTTT
TRBV6-2/TRBV6-3	TRBJ2-2	NA	TRBD2	CASSLRTSGTPNTGELFF	TGTGCCAGCAGTCTACGGACTAGCGGGACGCCGAACACCGGGGAGCTGTTTTTT
TRBV7-9	TRBJ1-1	NA	TRBD1	CASTVTGGSEAFF	TGTGCCAGCACCGTGACAGGGGGCTCTGAAGCTTTCTTT
TRBV7-2	TRBJ2-2	NA	NA	CASSFPRGRGEAGELFF	TGTGCCAGCAGCTTTCCAAGGGGGCGCGGGGAAGCCGGGGAGCTGTTTTTT